There are a few counts of the clone carrying this TCR beta chain. Its matching antigen is unknown. This entry is derived from a study of T cells after yellow fever vaccination. The CDR3 is made up of 12 amino acids. The junction had 4 bases not matched to a gene; V was cut back by 4 bases and J by 4 bases. Germline V gene lookup returns CDR1 DFQATT and CDR2 SNEGSKA (reference sequence). Findings of the study overall: The study re-detected most primary-vaccination clones after the booster (around 96% CD4, roughly 85% CD8). It was the secondary response that reached its peak faster, day 5 versus 15, but it was weaker.

The study made its TCR cDNA through 5'RACE template switching. That step introduced a universal primer site along with UMIs. MiXCR was run by TCRdb on the 5' RACE reads, yielding one entry per CDR3 protein. In the table there are roughly 500,000 distinct CDR3 sequences, 15% to 20% of which are singletons. The chain has TRBV20-1 and TRBJ2-7; 7 nucleotides match TRBD1. This receptor was taken from a man aged 25 to 45 who received the YFV17D yellow fever vaccine. Specimen: PBMCs, collected 15 days after the yellow fever booster vaccination. Here the CDR3 DNA reads TGCAGTGCTAAAGGGACAGAGTACGAGCAGTACTTC. Translated, it gives CSAKGTEYEQYF.